This T cell receptor beta chain came from a study of blood T cell repertoires in COVID-19. The V end lost 4 bases, the J end lost 0 bases, and 8 bases lay between the germline ends. The germline CDR1 and CDR2 sequences are SGHRS and YFSETQ. This CDR3 comprises 14 residues. TCRdb's copy holds only in-frame clones and misses some; the assay was immunoSEQ multiplex PCR. The table records 120,000 to 150,000 clones, 80% to 85% of them present only once. J is TRBJ1-3 and V is TRBV5-1, with D perhaps matching TRBD1 (5 bases). The source material was peripheral blood. This receptor was identified in a man between 25 and 39 years old with COVID-19, enrolled during active disease. CDR3 sequence: CASSTGTSGNTIYF. CDR3 in DNA: TGCGCCAGCAGCACAGGAACCTCTGGAAACACCATATATTTT.